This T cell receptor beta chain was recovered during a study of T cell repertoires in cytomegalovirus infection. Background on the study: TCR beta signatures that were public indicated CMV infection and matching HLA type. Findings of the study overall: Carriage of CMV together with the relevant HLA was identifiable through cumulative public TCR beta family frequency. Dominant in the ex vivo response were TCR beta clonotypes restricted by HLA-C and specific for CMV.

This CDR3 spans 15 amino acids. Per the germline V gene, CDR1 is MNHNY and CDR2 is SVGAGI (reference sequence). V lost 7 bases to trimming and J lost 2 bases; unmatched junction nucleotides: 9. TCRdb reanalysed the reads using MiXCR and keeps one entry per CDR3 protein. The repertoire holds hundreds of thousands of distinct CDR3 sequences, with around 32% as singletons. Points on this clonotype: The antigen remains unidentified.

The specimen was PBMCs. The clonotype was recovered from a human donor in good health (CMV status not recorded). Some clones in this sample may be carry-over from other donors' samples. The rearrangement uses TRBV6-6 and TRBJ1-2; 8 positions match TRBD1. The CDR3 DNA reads TGTGCCAGCATCCAAGGACAGGGACTCAACTATGGCTACACCTTC. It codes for CASIQGQGLNYGYTF.